These 21 T cell receptor beta chains originate from one sample sequenced in a study of blood T cells in healthy people across ages. The authors ran a second PCR of about 6 to 11 cycles using a sample-barcoded 5' primer and a J-beta primer mix. Each CDR3 protein is one row after TCRdb ran MiXCR on the 5' RACE reads. The sample gives some 880,000 distinct CDR3 sequences, around 36% of which show up once; over 10% is in the top ten. Sequencing was carried out using blood. The receptors stem from a man between 18 and 35 years old in good health.

V is TRBV20-1 and J is TRBJ2-1; possibly TRBD1 or TRBD2 for D (5 bases each). This CDR3 region has 14 residues. V was pared by 0 bases and J by 10 bases, with 16 bases between. CDR1 DFQATT and CDR2 SNEGSKA come from the germline V gene (reference sequence). CDR3 nucleotides: TGCAGTGCTAGAGAGAGGGGAGACACCGGGGAGCAGTTCTTC. Amino acid sequence: CSARERGDTGEQFF.

Concerning this clonotype itself: This may arise from a read error, as a much more abundant clone is one base away. V is TRBV7-9 and J is TRBJ2-1; D is perhaps TRBD1 or TRBD2 (5 bases each). Trimming pared 3 bases from V and 13 bases from J, leaving 16 bases between. The CDR3 has 13 amino acids. Per germline, CDR1 SEHNR and CDR2 FQNEAQ (reference sequence). The CDR3, as DNA: TGTGCCAGCAGCTTCCCGGGGCGAGAGACCCAGTTCTTC. This gives the protein CASSFPGRETQFF. Full variable domain (remainder filled in from reference TRBV7-9 and TRBJ2-1): DTGVSQNPRHKITKRGQNVTFRCDPISEHNRLYWYRQTLGQGPEFLTYFQNEAQLEKSRLLSDRFSAERPKGSFSTLEIQRTEQGDSAMYLCASSFPGRETQFFGPGTRLTVL.

Comment on this clonotype: A read error may account for a junction end that differs from germline. The chain is built from TRBV28 and TRBJ1-1; 7 nucleotides align to TRBD1. From germline, CDR1 is MDHEN and CDR2 SYDVKM. The CDR3 is 17 amino acids. CDR3 protein: CAGSSPDGTAKGTEAFF. The DNA for the CDR3 is TGTGCCGGCAGTTCCCCCGACGGGACAGCAAAGGGGACTGAAGCTTTCTTT.

CDR3: CASSPSAGHSGNTIYF. The CDR3 bases are TGTGCCAGCAGCCCCTCTGCAGGACACTCAGGAAACACCATATATTTT. The rearrangement uses TRBV12-3 or TRBV12-4 and TRBJ1-3, with D possibly TRBD1 on 5 matching bases. The CDR3 runs 16 residues. V lost 6 bases and J 4 bases, leaving 19 bases between the germline ends.

The table lists this clonotype with a few counts. The chain combines TRBV29-1 with TRBJ1-2, with 9 bases identical to TRBD1. Trimming at V came to 4 bases and at J to 8 bases, leaving 8 bases not matched to a gene. Germline CDR1 reads SQVTM; CDR2 reads ANQGSEA. This CDR3 is built from 13 residues. The CDR3 region has the DNA TGCAGCGTTGTGGGACAGGGATCCTGGGGCTACACCTTC. Translating gives CSVVGQGSWGYTF. Full variable domain (rest looked up from reference TRBV29-1 and TRBJ1-2): SAVISQKPSRDICQRGTSLTIQCQVDSQVTMMFWYRQQPGQSLTLIATANQGSEATYESGFVIDKFPISRPNLTFSTLTVSNMSPEDSSIYLCSVVGQGSWGYTFGSGTRLTVV.

Remarks on this clonotype: Mismatch with germline at one junction end may stem from a read error. This chain uses TRBV12-3 or TRBV12-4 with TRBJ2-3; 8 bases agree with TRBD2. This CDR3 is built from 15 residues. The CDR3 DNA reads TGTGCCGGCAGTTTATGGAGCGGGGGAGCAGATACGCAGTATTTT. This encodes CAGSLWSGGADTQYF.

This clonotype showed up just a few times. V is TRBV12-3 or TRBV12-4 and J is TRBJ2-5; the match to TRBD1 covers 7 bases. V lost 5 bases, J lost 1 base, and 16 bases stayed unmatched. The length of the CDR3 is 18 residues. CDR3: CASSLRQGFWRTQETQYF. DNA for the CDR3: TGTGCCAGCAGTCTAAGACAGGGTTTCTGGCGGACCCAAGAGACCCAGTACTTC.

The rearrangement links TRBV13 to TRBJ2-1, with 12 nucleotides matching TRBD1. CDR3 size: 18 residues. Germline lookup yields CDR1 PRHDT and CDR2 FYEKMQ (reference sequence). The V gene end was trimmed by 2 bases and the J gene end by 6 bases; junction bases not matched to a gene: 11. The CDR3 here is CASSLRLGGQGAPNEQFF. The CDR3, as DNA: TGTGCCAGCAGCTTACGATTGGGGGGACAGGGGGCGCCCAATGAGCAGTTCTTC.

The chain employs TRBV4-1 and TRBJ2-7; D may be TRBD2 (5 bases). V was cut by 0 bases and J by 1 base, with 10 bases left in between. Germline values: CDR1 MGHRA, CDR2 YSYEKL. The CDR3 has 15 amino acids. The CDR3 nucleotides read TGCGCCAGCAGCCAAGAATCGGGATTTTCCTACGAGCAGTACTTC. It yields the protein CASSQESGFSYEQYF.

The chain recombines TRBV20-1 with TRBJ2-1, with 8 bases identical to TRBD2. There are 15 residues in the CDR3. Looked up from germline, CDR1 is DFQATT and CDR2 is SNEGSKA (reference sequence). Unmatched junction bases numbered 13, after V lost 6 bases and J lost 6 bases. The CDR3 DNA reads as TGCAGTGCCCCCAAGATTAGCGGGGTGGGCAATGAGCAGTTCTTC. Translated: CSAPKISGVGNEQFF.

This clonotype was seen a handful of times. V gene TRBV20-1 combines with J gene TRBJ2-1; 14 bases fit TRBD2. Germline CDR1 DFQATT, CDR2 SNEGSKA (reference sequence). The CDR3 length is 16 residues. J lost 4 bases, V lost 6 bases, and 8 bases had no gene match. CDR3 DNA sequence: TGCAGTGCCGACGGGGGGACTAGCGGGGGTTACAATGAGCAGTTCTTC. Translating gives CSADGGTSGGYNEQFF.

The chain uses TRBV20-1 and TRBJ1-6; 8 nucleotides match TRBD1. Looked up from germline, CDR1 is DFQATT and CDR2 is SNEGSKA (reference sequence). V gave up 6 bases and J gave up 6 bases; unmatched junction bases: 13. The CDR3 sequence is 16 residues long. The CDR3: CSAPGTGRGANSPLHF. CDR3 in DNA: TGCAGTGCCCCCGGGACAGGTAGAGGTGCTAATTCACCCCTCCACTTT.

Many counts were recorded for this clonotype. The chain is built from TRBV7-9 and TRBJ2-1, with D unclear. CDR1 is SEHNR and CDR2 is FQNEAQ in the germline V gene (reference sequence). The CDR3 is made up of 14 amino acids. The V gene lost 4 bases and the J gene lost 0 bases, with 7 bases spanning the gap. The CDR3 region has the DNA TGTGCCAGCAGCTCACAAGGCTCCTACAATGAGCAGTTCTTC. Amino acid sequence: CASSSQGSYNEQFF.

J is TRBJ1-3 and V is TRBV20-1, with TRBD1 identical over 10 bases. Germline CDR1 and CDR2: DFQATT and SNEGSKA (reference sequence). The CDR3 covers 16 residues. The trim removed 6 bases at V and 8 bases at J, leaving 16 bases unmatched. The CDR3: CSATGVVRDRGYTIYF. The CDR3 DNA reads TGCAGTGCCACCGGGGTTGTCCGGGACAGGGGCTACACCATATATTTT.

This clonotype appeared a few times. The chain joins TRBV7-9 to TRBJ1-6; tentatively, D is TRBD1 (6 bases). This CDR3 region has 15 residues. Trimming pared 5 bases from V and 10 bases from J, leaving 18 bases between. Germline V gene lookup returns CDR1 SEHNR and CDR2 FQNEAQ (reference sequence). CDR3 region: CASSPRRGETSPLHF. The CDR3 DNA sequence: TGTGCCAGCAGCCCCCGGAGGGGGGAAACCTCACCCCTCCACTTT.

V gene TRBV20-1 combines with J gene TRBJ1-2; 7 nucleotides agree with TRBD1. This CDR3 comprises 13 residues. Per the germline V gene, CDR1 is DFQATT and CDR2 is SNEGSKA (reference sequence). Losses at the gene ends were 6 bases for V and 9 bases for J; bases not matched to a gene: 13. In nucleotides, the CDR3 is TGCAGTGCCTGGGGGGCAGGGGGACCCAGCTACACCTTC. Its protein product is CSAWGAGGPSYTF.

The J gene is TRBJ1-1, the V gene TRBV12-3 or TRBV12-4, with a tentative D call TRBD1 (6 bases). CDR3 length equals 14 residues. V lost 6 bases, J lost 2 bases, and 13 bases lay in between. CDR3 nucleotides: TGTGCCAGCAGGATGACAGGACCAAACACTGAAGCTTTCTTT. This encodes CASRMTGPNTEAFF.

This clonotype was seen more than once but under ten times. The rearrangement uses TRBV25-1 and TRBJ2-7; a possible D gene is TRBD2 (6 bases). Per the germline V gene, CDR1 is MGHDK and CDR2 is SYGVNS. The CDR3 is 15 residues long. Trimming pared 3 bases from V and 7 bases from J, leaving 19 bases between. The CDR3 sequence: CASSDPRRVTNEQYF. In nucleotides, the CDR3 is TGTGCCAGCAGTGACCCACGGAGGGTTACCAATGAGCAGTACTTC.

This clonotype has more than one count but fewer than ten. The chain couples TRBV20-1 to TRBJ2-7; D may be TRBD1 (5 bases). The CDR3 spans 14 residues. V gave up 2 bases and J gave up 3 bases, with 14 bases separating them. Germline CDR1 and CDR2: DFQATT and SNEGSKA (reference sequence). The CDR3 sequence is CSARRQGMGYEQYF. The CDR3 region has the DNA TGCAGTGCTAGACGCCAGGGCATGGGCTACGAGCAGTACTTC.

There are a few counts of this clonotype. The J gene is TRBJ1-6, the V gene TRBV4-3, with unresolved D. The CDR3 runs to 15 residues. Germline-derived CDR1 and CDR2 are LGHNA and YSLEER. Trimming took off 1 base at V and 7 bases at J, with 11 bases between the two ends. The chain's CDR3 is CASSQGLARNSPLHF. CDR3 nucleotide sequence: TGCGCCAGCAGCCAAGGGTTAGCCCGAAATTCACCCCTCCACTTT.

V and J are TRBV3-1 and TRBJ1-2; 8 bases are a match to TRBD1. Germline V gives CDR1 LGHDT, CDR2 YNNKEL (reference sequence). Trimming at V came to 5 bases and at J to 7 bases, leaving 6 bases not matched to a gene. CDR3 length equals 13 residues. In DNA form, the CDR3 reads TGTGCCAGCAGCAATCAGGGGGCTTTTGGCTACACCTTC. Its translation is CASSNQGAFGYTF.